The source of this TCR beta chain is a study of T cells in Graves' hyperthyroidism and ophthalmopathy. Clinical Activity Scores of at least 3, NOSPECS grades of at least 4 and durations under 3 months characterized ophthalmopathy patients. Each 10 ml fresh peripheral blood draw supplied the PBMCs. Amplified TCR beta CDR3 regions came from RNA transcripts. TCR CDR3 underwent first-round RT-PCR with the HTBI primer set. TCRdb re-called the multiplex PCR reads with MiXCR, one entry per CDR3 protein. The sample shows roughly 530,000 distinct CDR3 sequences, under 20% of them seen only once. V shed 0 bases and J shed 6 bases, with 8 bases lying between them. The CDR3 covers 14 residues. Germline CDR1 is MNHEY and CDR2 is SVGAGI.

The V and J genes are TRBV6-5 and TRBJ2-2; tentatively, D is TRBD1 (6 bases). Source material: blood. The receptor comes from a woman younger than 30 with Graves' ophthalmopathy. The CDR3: CASSYSGGSGELFF. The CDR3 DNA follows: TGTGCCAGCAGTTACTCAGGGGGATCCGGGGAGCTGTTTTTT.